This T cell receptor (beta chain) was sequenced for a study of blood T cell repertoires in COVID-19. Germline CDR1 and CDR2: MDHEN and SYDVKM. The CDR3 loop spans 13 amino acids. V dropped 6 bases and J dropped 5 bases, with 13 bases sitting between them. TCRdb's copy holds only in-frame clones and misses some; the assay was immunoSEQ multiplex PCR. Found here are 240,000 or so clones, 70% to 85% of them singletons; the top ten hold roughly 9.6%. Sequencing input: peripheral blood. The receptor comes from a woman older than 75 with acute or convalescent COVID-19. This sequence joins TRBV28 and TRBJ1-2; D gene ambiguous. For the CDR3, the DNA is TGTGCCAGCAGAGGAGACGGATTATATGGCTACACCTTC. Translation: CASRGDGLYGYTF.